This entry describes one T cell receptor (beta chain). Its matching antigen is unknown. The sample belongs to a study of shared clonotypes between healthy human individuals. Whole-study results and caveats: Only a few donors were included, so the genetic and exposure-history diversity represented was limited. Four donors held around 5% of naive CD4 clonotypes in common.

Libraries were prepared by immunoSEQ multiplex PCR; TCRdb keeps only in-frame clonotypes and omits some of them. Among fewer than 400,000 clones listed, 74% were seen once. The germline CDR1 and CDR2 sequences are WNHNN and SYGVQD (reference sequence). The V segment lost 3 bases and the J segment 9 bases; nucleotides outside the gene matches: 7. The length of the CDR3 is 14 residues. The chain is built from TRBV10-1 and TRBJ2-1; 8 bases are shared with TRBD2. Material: memory CD4+ T cells sorted from blood. The subset here: CD45RA-negative fraction. This sequence originates from a man younger than 40 in good health. This chain's CDR3 is CASSELRTSSEQFF. CDR3 sequence (DNA): TGCGCCAGCAGTGAACTAAGGACTAGCAGTGAGCAGTTCTTC.